The clone carrying this TCR beta chain was observed many times. Germline V gene lookup returns CDR1 MGHRA and CDR2 YSYEKL. This CDR3 comprises 16 residues. The V and J ends lost 0 bases and 9 bases, in that order; junction bases with no gene match: 9. The entry originates in a study of T cell repertoires in cytomegalovirus infection. Via MiXCR, TCRdb re-called the reads, giving one row per CDR3 protein. The sample includes 300,000 or so distinct CDR3 sequences, roughly a tenth of them seen just once. The sample comprised PBMCs. The chain has TRBV4-1 and TRBJ2-1, with 9 nucleotides matching TRBD2. The TCR originated in a human donor in good health (CMV status not recorded). Some clones in this sample may be carry-over from other donors' samples. CDR3 in DNA: TGCGCCAGCAGCCAAGAGCGGCGGGGGGGCAAAGGTGAGCAGTTCTTC. Amino acid sequence: CASSQERRGGKGEQFF.